This TCR beta chain was captured by sequencing in a study of blood T cell repertoires in COVID-19. Study context: From the United States, Italy and Spain came samples of acute and convalescent COVID-19. PBMCs, B-cell-depleted T cells, or T cells provided the cDNA or gDNA that made up the material.

This clone was found a few times. V dropped 3 bases and J dropped 0; count of bases not matched to a gene: 5. Germline V lookup: CDR1 SGHTA, CDR2 FQGNSA. CDR3 size: 17 residues. In the original workflow: Amplification with reference gene primers provided the estimates of nucleated cell counts. Assay used: immunoSEQ multiplex PCR; TCRdb lists only in-frame clones, some missing. Clone size and the V and J calls come from that table; the DNA yielded D and trimming. The sample has more than 45,000 clones; 84% are singletons. The specimen was peripheral blood. The chain links TRBV7-2 to TRBJ2-2, with 9 bases identical to TRBD2. This receptor was taken from a man of 80 years or more with COVID-19, enrolled during active disease. As DNA, the CDR3 is TGTGCCAGCAGCTTTTTTGCGGGAGGGGCGAACACCGGGGAGCTGTTTTTT. This translates into CASSFFAGGANTGELFF.